The rows below give T cell receptor beta chains drawn from one sample of a study of beta chain features in type 1 diabetes. This table comes from immunoSEQ multiplex PCR, and its TCRdb copy is limited to in-frame clones, with some not included. The table lists approximately 400,000 clones, approximately 16% of them singletons. Input material: naive CD4+ T cells from blood. Receptors originate from a young woman in good health. CDR3s include the opening cysteine and the closing phenylalanine or tryptophan. D genes are given only for firm matches. Part of the rows lack a size; the others show once, few, many or a class for expanded clones.

J gene: TRBJ2-7; V gene: TRBV6-6; clone size: -; D gene: -; CDR3 protein: CASSSPQGLGHEQYF; CDR3 DNA: TGTGCCAGCAGTTCCCCCCAAGGGCTGGGGCACGAGCAGTACTTC
J gene: TRBJ2-4; V gene: TRBV11-3; clone size: -; D gene: -; CDR3 protein: CASSFQDSKNIQYF; CDR3 DNA: TGTGCCAGCAGCTTCCAGGACTCCAAAAACATTCAGTACTTC
J gene: TRBJ2-5; V gene: TRBV9; clone size: few; D gene: -; CDR3 protein: CASSVVTGIQETQYF; CDR3 DNA: TGTGCCAGCAGCGTAGTAACGGGGATCCAAGAGACCCAGTACTTC
J gene: TRBJ2-7; V gene: TRBV9; clone size: -; D gene: TRBD2; CDR3 protein: CASSVGTSGSYEQYF; CDR3 DNA: TGTGCCAGCAGCGTAGGCACTAGCGGGTCCTACGAGCAGTACTTC
J gene: TRBJ2-1; V gene: TRBV19; clone size: -; D gene: -; CDR3 protein: CASSMRVSNEQFF; CDR3 DNA: TGTGCCAGTAGTATGAGAGTTTCCAATGAGCAGTTCTTC
J gene: TRBJ2-3; V gene: TRBV9; clone size: -; D gene: -; CDR3 protein: CASSVGGTDTQYF; CDR3 DNA: TGTGCCAGCAGCGTCGGGGGAACAGATACGCAGTATTTT
J gene: TRBJ2-1; V gene: TRBV4-1; clone size: -; D gene: -; CDR3 protein: CASSQVGGSPYNEQFF; CDR3 DNA: TGCGCCAGCAGCCAAGTTGGTGGGAGCCCCTACAATGAGCAGTTCTTC
J gene: TRBJ2-6; V gene: TRBV11-3; clone size: -; D gene: -; CDR3 protein: CASTEGGLSGANVLTF; CDR3 DNA: TGTGCCAGCACCGAGGGGGGGCTCTCTGGGGCCAACGTCCTGACTTTC
J gene: TRBJ1-1; V gene: TRBV10-3; clone size: -; D gene: TRBD1; CDR3 protein: CAISASNRGNTEAFF; CDR3 DNA: TGTGCCATCAGTGCTTCGAACAGGGGCAACACTGAAGCTTTCTTT
J gene: TRBJ2-7; V gene: TRBV25-1; clone size: few; D gene: -; CDR3 protein: CASSEAGRLSYEQYF; CDR3 DNA: TGTGCCAGCAGTGAAGCGGGACGGCTCTCCTACGAGCAGTACTTC
J gene: TRBJ2-1; V gene: TRBV6-1; clone size: few; D gene: TRBD1; CDR3 protein: CASPRTGGEQFF; CDR3 DNA: TGTGCCAGCCCACGGACAGGGGGAGAGCAGTTCTTC
J gene: TRBJ2-5; V gene: TRBV5-4; clone size: -; D gene: -; CDR3 protein: CASSLSREETQYF; CDR3 DNA: TGTGCCAGCAGCTTGAGCAGGGAAGAGACTCAGTACTTC
J gene: TRBJ2-1; V gene: TRBV2; clone size: -; D gene: -; CDR3 protein: CASPERGNPYNEQFF; CDR3 DNA: TGTGCCAGCCCCGAAAGAGGGAACCCCTACAATGAGCAGTTCTTC
J gene: TRBJ1-1; V gene: TRBV29-1; clone size: -; D gene: -; CDR3 protein: CSVVARLDGTEAFF; CDR3 DNA: TGCAGCGTTGTAGCACGACTCGACGGCACTGAAGCTTTCTTT
J gene: TRBJ2-5; V gene: TRBV2; clone size: few; D gene: TRBD2; CDR3 protein: CASIRAGIETQYF; CDR3 DNA: TGTGCCAGCATTCGAGCGGGAATAGAGACCCAGTACTTC
J gene: TRBJ1-1; V gene: TRBV29-1; clone size: few; D gene: -; CDR3 protein: CSVEGGGTEAFF; CDR3 DNA: TGCAGCGTTGAGGGGGGTGGCACTGAAGCTTTCTTT
J gene: TRBJ2-5; V gene: TRBV29-1; clone size: few; D gene: TRBD1; CDR3 protein: CSATGYQETQYF; CDR3 DNA: TGCAGCGCGACAGGGTACCAAGAGACCCAGTACTTC
J gene: TRBJ1-4; V gene: TRBV30; clone size: few; D gene: -; CDR3 protein: CAWSLGTTTNEKLFF; CDR3 DNA: TGTGCCTGGAGTCTAGGGACAACAACTAATGAAAAACTGTTTTTT
J gene: TRBJ2-7; V gene: TRBV21-1; clone size: -; D gene: -; CDR3 protein: CASSSMGDRGLYEGYEQYF; CDR3 DNA: TGTGCCAGCAGCTCTATGGGCGACAGGGGGCTCTACGAAGGCTACGAGCAGTACTTC
J gene: TRBJ2-7; V gene: TRBV30; clone size: -; D gene: -; CDR3 protein: CAWEAGTYEQYF; CDR3 DNA: TGTGCCTGGGAAGCAGGGACCTACGAGCAGTACTTC
J gene: TRBJ2-7; V gene: TRBV7-9; clone size: few; D gene: -; CDR3 protein: CASSFRDGGEQYF; CDR3 DNA: TGTGCCAGCAGCTTTCGAGATGGAGGCGAGCAGTACTTC
J gene: TRBJ2-1; V gene: TRBV7-2; clone size: few; D gene: TRBD1; CDR3 protein: CASSTTGGQNEQFF; CDR3 DNA: TGTGCCAGCAGCACGACAGGGGGCCAGAATGAGCAGTTCTTC
J gene: TRBJ1-1; V gene: TRBV5-1; clone size: few; D gene: -; CDR3 protein: CASSPLRGHTEAFF; CDR3 DNA: TGCGCCAGCAGCCCCCTCAGGGGTCACACTGAAGCTTTCTTT
J gene: TRBJ2-3; V gene: TRBV2; clone size: -; D gene: -; CDR3 protein: CASRGLMGDHTQYF; CDR3 DNA: TGTGCCAGCAGGGGTTTGATGGGAGATCATACGCAGTATTTT
J gene: TRBJ2-7; V gene: TRBV29-1; clone size: -; D gene: TRBD1; CDR3 protein: CSVMTGGWDEQYF; CDR3 DNA: TGCAGCGTCATGACAGGGGGGTGGGACGAGCAGTACTTC
J gene: TRBJ2-7; V gene: TRBV4-3; clone size: few; D gene: TRBD2; CDR3 protein: CAGMGLASYEQYF; CDR3 DNA: TGCGCCGGAATGGGACTAGCCTCCTACGAGCAGTACTTC
J gene: TRBJ1-1; V gene: TRBV6-5; clone size: -; D gene: TRBD1; CDR3 protein: CASRRGQANTEAFF; CDR3 DNA: TGTGCCAGCAGACGGGGACAGGCGAACACTGAAGCTTTCTTT
J gene: TRBJ1-5; V gene: TRBV2; clone size: -; D gene: -; CDR3 protein: CASSDWAYNQPQHF; CDR3 DNA: TGTGCCAGCAGTGATTGGGCCTACAATCAGCCCCAGCATTTT
J gene: TRBJ1-1; V gene: TRBV29-1; clone size: -; D gene: -; CDR3 protein: CSVEDTGHSMNTEAFF; CDR3 DNA: TGCAGCGTTGAAGATACGGGACATAGCATGAACACTGAAGCTTTCTTT
J gene: TRBJ1-1; V gene: TRBV7-8; clone size: few; D gene: -; CDR3 protein: CASSLAKGGTEAFF; CDR3 DNA: TGTGCCAGCAGCTTAGCGAAAGGGGGCACTGAAGCTTTCTTT
J gene: TRBJ1-2; V gene: TRBV5-1; clone size: few; D gene: TRBD1; CDR3 protein: CASSFHRGVYDGYTF; CDR3 DNA: TGCGCCAGCAGCTTTCACAGGGGGGTGTACGATGGCTACACCTTC
J gene: TRBJ1-5; V gene: TRBV5-1; clone size: few; D gene: -; CDR3 protein: CASSLVSGNNQPQHF; CDR3 DNA: TGCGCCAGCAGCTTGGTCTCAGGGAACAATCAGCCCCAGCATTTT
J gene: TRBJ2-7; V gene: TRBV6-6; clone size: few; D gene: TRBD1; CDR3 protein: CASRTSGTGYYEQYF; CDR3 DNA: TGTGCCAGCAGGACCTCGGGGACAGGTTACTACGAGCAGTACTTC